A single sample is the source of the 29 T cell receptor beta chains below, sequenced in a study of CD8 T cells in Susac syndrome. RNA in amounts of about 0.45 to 1 ug was reverse transcribed with random hexamers. TCRdb independently ran MiXCR on the immunoSEQ multiplex PCR reads; one entry per CDR3 protein. This sample has over 130,000 distinct CDR3 sequences; approximately 95% occur once, and the top ten carry about 0.11%. The source material was CD4+ T cells from PBMCs. These TCRs come from a human donor with multiple sclerosis.

The V and J genes are TRBV7-8 and TRBJ2-3, with 10 bases identical to TRBD2. The CDR3 covers 15 residues. The V gene's germline CDR1 is SGHVS and CDR2 FQNEAQ. V was pared by 7 bases and J by 4 bases, with 8 bases of the junction left unmatched. The CDR3 region is CASIPSGSLADTQYF. The CDR3 region has the DNA TGTGCCAGCATCCCTAGCGGGAGTTTAGCAGATACGCAGTATTTT.

The chain is built from TRBV15 and TRBJ2-1; the D is unclear. V lost 0 bases, J lost 10 bases, and 7 bases lay in between. There are 12 residues in the CDR3. In germline, CDR1 is LNHNV, CDR2 YYDKDF (reference sequence). CDR3 sequence: CATSRDFNEQFF. CDR3 nucleotide sequence: TGTGCCACCAGCAGAGACTTCAACGAGCAGTTCTTC.

The J gene is TRBJ1-1, the V gene TRBV11-2; D may be TRBD1 (6 bases). Trimming stripped 1 base from V and 4 bases from J, with 13 bases between. Germline V CDR1 and CDR2: SGHAT, FQNNGV. The CDR3 length is 15 residues. Here the CDR3 DNA reads TGTGCCAGCAGCTTAGCAGGGGTATCTTTCACTGAAGCTTTCTTT. This translates into CASSLAGVSFTEAFF.

The genes are TRBV28 and TRBJ2-7; D is unresolved. Trimming shortened V by 10 bases and J by 4 bases, and 26 bases separated the two germline ends. Germline CDR1 and CDR2: MDHEN and SYDVKM. CDR3 size: 16 residues. CDR3: CATNSTQDPRRYEQYF. CDR3 sequence (DNA): TGTGCCACCAACTCGACCCAGGACCCCAGGCGGTACGAGCAGTACTTC.

The chain links TRBV9 to TRBJ2-7; possibly TRBD1 for D (6 bases). V lost 0 bases to trimming and J lost 3 bases, with 13 bases between them. The CDR3 is made up of 15 amino acids. CDR1 SGDLS and CDR2 YYNGEE come from the germline V gene. The CDR3 coding sequence is TGTGCCAGCAGCGTAGGGGGGATGGACAGCTACGAGCAGTACTTC. Translation gives CASSVGGMDSYEQYF.

The chain has TRBV14 and TRBJ2-1, with TRBD2 matching 9 bases. The trim removed 2 bases at V and 0 bases at J, leaving 2 bases unmatched. Looked up from germline, CDR1 is SGHDN and CDR2 is FVKESK. This CDR3 is built from 16 residues. The CDR3 sequence is CASSQPSGASYNEQFF. Here the CDR3 DNA reads TGTGCCAGCAGCCAACCTAGCGGGGCCTCCTACAATGAGCAGTTCTTC.

CDR3 sequence reads: CASSLSLRGSGNTIYF. In DNA form, the CDR3 reads TGTGCCAGCAGTTTAAGCCTCCGGGGCTCTGGAAACACCATATATTTT. V gene TRBV12-3 or TRBV12-4 combines with J gene TRBJ1-3; D unclear. Trimming pared 2 bases from V and 0 bases from J, leaving 11 bases between. The CDR3 consists of 16 residues.

This clonotype was seen a single time. J is TRBJ2-3 and V is TRBV20-1; unclear D gene. The CDR3 is 14 amino acids. V was cut by 1 base and J by 0 bases, with 8 bases left in between. Germline loops: CDR1 DFQATT, CDR2 SNEGSKA (reference sequence). CDR3 region: CSARVLASTDTQYF. The DNA for the CDR3 is TGCAGTGCTAGAGTTCTGGCTAGCACAGATACGCAGTATTTT.

The chain couples TRBV12-3 or TRBV12-4 to TRBJ2-1; D may be TRBD1 (6 bases). Trimming shortened V by 6 bases and J by 7 bases, and 16 bases separated the two germline ends. This CDR3 is 14 amino acids long. CDR3 nucleotide sequence: TGTGCCAGCAGACGGAGGACAGACCTGAATGAGCAGTTCTTC. Translating it yields CASRRRTDLNEQFF.

The CDR3 DNA reads TGTGCCAGCAGTTACATTTCGGCGGGGACTGAAGCTTTCTTT. Translated, it gives CASSYISAGTEAFF. This chain uses TRBV6-5 with TRBJ1-1; D gene uncertain. CDR1 is MNHEY and CDR2 is SVGAGI in the germline V gene. V was shortened by 2 bases and J by 5 bases, with 12 bases between the two germline ends. The length of the CDR3 is 14 residues.

This rearrangement joins TRBV20-1 to TRBJ1-3; 8 positions match TRBD1. Germline V gene data show CDR1 as DFQATT and CDR2 as SNEGSKA (reference sequence). V shed 2 bases, J shed 4 bases, and the junction held 10 bases outside the gene matches. CDR3 length: 16 residues. For the CDR3, the DNA is TGCAGTGCTAGACGTTCTCAGGGGGCGCGCGGAAACACCATATATTTT. This translates into CSARRSQGARGNTIYF.

V gene TRBV6-1 combines with J gene TRBJ1-6, with 7 bases matching TRBD1. The V gene's germline CDR1 is MNHNS and CDR2 SASEGT. The CDR3 has 14 residues. V lost 3 bases and J lost 6; bases outside the gene matches: 2. CDR3 sequence reads: CASSDRQGNSPLHF. The CDR3 region has the DNA TGTGCCAGCAGTGACCGACAGGGTAATTCACCCCTCCACTTT.

In this sample, this clonotype turned up once. The chain employs TRBV5-4 and TRBJ2-4; D is perhaps TRBD1 or TRBD2 (5 bases each). Germline V lookup: CDR1 SGHNT, CDR2 YYREEE (reference sequence). The length of the CDR3 is 15 residues. V was pared by 4 bases and J by 12 bases, with 23 bases between. The CDR3 nucleotides read TGTGCCAGCAGCCGCGCCGGGACGGCTCAAACACCTCAGTACTTC. It yields the protein CASSRAGTAQTPQYF.

CDR3 bases: TGTGCCAGCAGTGACCCTTCCAGCGGGGGCTTTCGGTACGAGCAGTACTTC. Amino acids: CASSDPSSGGFRYEQYF. This sequence joins TRBV6-1 and TRBJ2-7, with 8 bases fitting TRBD2. This CDR3 is built from 17 residues. V lost 3 bases and J lost 4; bases outside the gene matches: 14. From germline, CDR1 is MNHNS and CDR2 SASEGT.

The chain links TRBV20-1 to TRBJ2-3; TRBD2 matches 8 bases. CDR3 length equals 16 residues. V lost 1 base, J lost 0 bases, and 6 bases stayed unmatched. CDR1 is DFQATT, CDR2 SNEGSKA, per germline (reference sequence). CDR3 amino acids: CSARGRSSGSTDTQYF. CDR3 bases: TGCAGTGCTAGAGGGAGATCTAGCGGGAGCACAGATACGCAGTATTTT.

This clonotype turned up a few times. The chain employs TRBV25-1 and TRBJ1-5; the D gene is possibly TRBD1 (5 bases). V lost 5 bases to trimming and J lost 1 base, with 9 bases between them. There are 14 residues in the CDR3. Germline V gives CDR1 MGHDK, CDR2 SYGVNS. The CDR3 sequence is CASSSGLSNQPQHF. The CDR3 region has the DNA TGTGCCAGCAGTTCAGGGTTGAGCAATCAGCCCCAGCATTTT.

The chain links TRBV20-1 to TRBJ2-7; the D gene is possibly TRBD2 (6 bases). Per germline, CDR1 DFQATT and CDR2 SNEGSKA (reference sequence). V lost 5 bases to trimming and J lost 0 bases, with 11 bases between them. This CDR3 region has 13 residues. As DNA, the CDR3 is TGCAGTGCTTACCGGGGGAGCTCCTACGAGCAGTACTTC. Translated, it gives CSAYRGSSYEQYF.

The V and J genes are TRBV12-3 or TRBV12-4 and TRBJ1-5; a weak D match, TRBD1 (5 bases). V lost 1 base and J lost 5, with 12 bases in between. CDR3 length: 15 amino acids. The CDR3 here is CASSLDWDGYQPQHF. The CDR3 region has the DNA TGTGCCAGCAGTTTAGATTGGGACGGGTATCAGCCCCAGCATTTT.

V is TRBV2 and J is TRBJ1-2; a weak D match, TRBD1 (6 bases). V was cut by 7 bases and J by 2 bases, with 17 bases left in between. In germline, CDR1 is SNHLY, CDR2 FYNNEI. The CDR3 is made up of 15 amino acids. The CDR3 region is CASNLQGGVNYGYTF. The CDR3 region has the DNA TGTGCCAGCAATCTACAGGGTGGAGTCAACTATGGCTACACCTTC.

The CDR3 DNA reads TGTGCCAGCAGCCGTAGCGGGGGCAACTACGAGCAGTACTTC. This codes for CASSRSGGNYEQYF. V usage is TRBV7-3 and J usage is TRBJ2-7; 9 bases match TRBD2. J gave up 3 bases and V 5 bases, and 5 bases lay outside the gene matches. Germline V lookup: CDR1 SGHTA, CDR2 FQGTGA. The CDR3 loop spans 14 amino acids.

The J gene is TRBJ2-1, the V gene TRBV9, with a weak D call TRBD1 (5 bases). The CDR3 covers 13 residues. V gave up 2 bases and J gave up 7 bases, with 10 bases separating them. Per germline, CDR1 SGDLS and CDR2 YYNGEE. The CDR3: CASSVGLENEQFF. The CDR3 bases are TGTGCCAGCAGCGTGGGGCTAGAAAATGAGCAGTTCTTC.

This chain uses TRBV27 with TRBJ2-7; 14 nucleotides match TRBD2. The V gene's germline CDR1 is MNHEY and CDR2 SMNVEV (reference sequence). The CDR3 length is 16 residues. The V gene end was trimmed by 3 bases and the J gene end by 4 bases; junction bases not matched to a gene: 5. As DNA, the CDR3 is TGTGCCAGCAGTTTCTTCGGGACTAGCGGGGGATACGAGCAGTACTTC. Translation gives CASSFFGTSGGYEQYF.

The chain uses TRBV28 and TRBJ2-7; 9 bases align to TRBD2. With V trimmed by 5 bases and J by 10 bases, 9 bases remained unmatched. Germline CDR1 is MDHEN and CDR2 is SYDVKM. The CDR3 runs to 13 residues. The chain's CDR3 is CASSSRLAGPQYF. The CDR3 DNA follows: TGTGCCAGCAGTAGCCGGCTAGCGGGACCACAGTACTTC.

The chain couples TRBV6-5 to TRBJ1-2, with D uncertain. The CDR3 totals 13 residues. V was trimmed by 2 bases and J by 2 bases, leaving 6 bases between them. CDR1 MNHEY and CDR2 SVGAGI come from the germline V gene. The CDR3 DNA follows: TGTGCCAGCAGTTACGGCAGAAACTATGGCTACACCTTC. Its protein product is CASSYGRNYGYTF.

The chain combines TRBV20-1 with TRBJ1-5, with D unclear. The CDR3 covers 14 residues. In germline, CDR1 is DFQATT, CDR2 SNEGSKA (reference sequence). Trimming removed 6 bases from V and 0 bases from J, with 12 bases in between. CDR3 DNA sequence: TGCAGTGCCCAGGACGATAATAGCAATCAGCCCCAGCATTTT. Translating it yields CSAQDDNSNQPQHF.

V and J are TRBV29-1 and TRBJ2-7, with 9 nucleotides matching TRBD2. Trimming at V came to 4 bases and at J to 5 bases, leaving 12 bases not matched to a gene. CDR1 is SQVTM, CDR2 ANQGSEA, per germline. CDR3 length equals 15 residues. The CDR3 region has the DNA TGCAGCGTTGTCATGGGGCCTAGCGGGAACCACGAGCAGTACTTC. It encodes CSVVMGPSGNHEQYF.

The chain combines TRBV7-8 with TRBJ2-5; the D is unclear. Per germline, CDR1 SGHVS and CDR2 FQNEAQ. V lost 2 bases, J lost 1 base, and 8 bases lay in between. There are 14 residues in the CDR3. CDR3 protein: CASSLNNGQETQYF. CDR3 in DNA: TGTGCCAGCAGCTTAAACAACGGCCAAGAGACCCAGTACTTC.

This clonotype was detected only once. The chain couples TRBV3-1 to TRBJ2-3; D is unresolved. The germline V gene has CDR1 LGHDT and CDR2 YNNKEL (reference sequence). With 0 bases removed from V and 2 bases from J, the gap between germline ends came to 6 bases. The CDR3 totals 14 residues. The CDR3 bases are TGTGCCAGCAGCCAAGAGTTCCCCACAGATACGCAGTATTTT. This translates into CASSQEFPTDTQYF.

The chain employs TRBV29-1 and TRBJ1-2; maybe TRBD1 (6 bases). The CDR3 sequence is 15 residues long. Per the germline V gene, CDR1 is SQVTM and CDR2 is ANQGSEA. Between the trimmed V and J ends, which lost 4 bases and 1 base, there was a span of 16 bases. CDR3 in amino acids: CSVVVGTGNNYGYTF. CDR3 coding DNA: TGCAGCGTTGTCGTCGGTACAGGGAATAACTATGGCTACACCTTC.